This T cell receptor (beta chain) was retrieved from a study of cytomegalovirus exposure and HLA in healthy donors. Method: immunoSEQ multiplex PCR; TCRdb's copy keeps in-frame clones and lacks some. Among over 150,000 clones listed, about 89% were seen once. With regard to this clone: Its antigen is as yet unknown.

This CDR3 contains 15 residues. Looked up from germline, CDR1 is SGHDT and CDR2 is YYEEEE. Unmatched junction bases numbered 10, after V lost 4 bases and J lost 8 bases. Findings and limits, study-wide: Rare sequences made up most TCRs, while some public TCRs were found in many donors. Reports showed the classifier diagnosing cytomegalovirus status with high specificity and sensitivity. Cytomegalovirus-associated status was assigned to more than 150 TCR beta chains.

Specimen: PBMCs. The TCR originated in a woman between 18 and 30 years old in good health and CMV-seropositive. The V and J genes are TRBV5-6 and TRBJ2-1, with 9 bases identical to TRBD2. CDR3 coding DNA: TGTGCCAGCAGCGAAGCGGGGGGCCCCGCCGATGAGCAGTTCTTC. Translated, it gives CASSEAGGPADEQFF.